This T cell receptor beta chain originates from a study of identical twins. The J segment lost 3 bases and the V segment lost 8 bases, leaving 10 bases of the junction unmatched. The CDR3 has 16 amino acids. CDR1 is MNHEY and CDR2 is SVGEGT in the germline V gene. TCRdb reprocessed the 5' RACE reads via MiXCR and lists one record per CDR3 protein. This sample has roughly 500,000 distinct CDR3 sequences; approximately 22% occur once, and the top ten carry about 0.91%. This clonotype was found a few times. This same sample was also taken into another study, of T cells expressing NK-cell markers. That work adds: The TCR beta repertoires originated in sorted CD3+CD56+NKG2C+, CD3+CD56+NKG2C- and CD3+CD56-NKG2C+ T cells. The leading position in the CD3+CD56-NKG2C+ fraction of several donors also went to these clonotypes.

Material for sequencing was CD4+ T cells sorted from blood. The chain joins TRBV6-2 or TRBV6-3 to TRBJ2-2; 9 nucleotides agree with TRBD1. This TCR derives from a woman between 18 and 29 years old in good health. For the CDR3, the DNA is TGTGCCAGCCACCCCCGCCGGACAGGGGACACCGGGGAGCTGTTTTTT. Its protein product is CASHPRRTGDTGELFF.